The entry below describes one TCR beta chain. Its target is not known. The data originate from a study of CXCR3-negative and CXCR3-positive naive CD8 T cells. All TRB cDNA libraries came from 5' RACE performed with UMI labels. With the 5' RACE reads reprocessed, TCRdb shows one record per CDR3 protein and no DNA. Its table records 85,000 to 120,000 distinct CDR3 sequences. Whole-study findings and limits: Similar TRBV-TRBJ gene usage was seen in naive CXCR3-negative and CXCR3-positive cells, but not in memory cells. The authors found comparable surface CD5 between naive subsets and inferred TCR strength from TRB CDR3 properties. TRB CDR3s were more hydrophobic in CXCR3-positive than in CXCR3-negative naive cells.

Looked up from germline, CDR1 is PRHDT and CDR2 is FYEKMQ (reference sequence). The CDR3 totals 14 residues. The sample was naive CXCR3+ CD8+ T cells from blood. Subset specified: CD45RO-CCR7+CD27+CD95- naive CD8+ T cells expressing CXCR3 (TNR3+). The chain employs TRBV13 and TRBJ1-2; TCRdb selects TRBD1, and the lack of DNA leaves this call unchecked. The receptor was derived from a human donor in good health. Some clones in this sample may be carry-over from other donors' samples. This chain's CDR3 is CASSTGTGTQAYTF.